Reported below is one T cell receptor (beta chain). Method: immunoSEQ multiplex PCR; TCRdb's copy keeps in-frame clones and lacks some. The sample carries about 28,000 clones, roughly 79% recorded once. The source of the sample is a study of OX40 agonist ivuxolimab in advanced cancers. Looking at the study overall: Six ivuxolimab dose levels, 0.01 to 10 mg/kg, were given intravenously every 2 weeks. Three individuals attained partial responses, comprising one hepatocellular carcinoma case and two cutaneous melanoma cases.

V was clipped by 0 bases and J by 2 bases, with 5 bases between them. CDR1 and CDR2 (germline): SGHDT, YYEEEE. This CDR3 has 13 amino acids. Sequenced here: CD4+ or CD8+ T cells sorted from blood, sampled in a trial of the OX40 agonist ivuxolimab. The genes are TRBV5-6 and TRBJ1-2; possible D gene TRBD1, 5 bases. The receptor's source is an adult with an advanced solid tumor such as melanoma, head and neck, liver or kidney cancer. The DNA for the CDR3 is TGTGCCAGCAGCTTGGAGGGGAACTATGGCTACACCTTC. It codes for CASSLEGNYGYTF.